The 32 T cell receptor beta chains listed next were all sequenced from one sample in a study of molecular identifiers for immune sequencing clone quantification. TCRdb itself ran the PCR reads through MiXCR, one entry per CDR3 protein. This table has under 800,000 distinct CDR3 sequences, about 25% appearing once. Sequencing was performed on naive CD8+ T cells from blood, with Jurkat cell RNA spiked in. Specified subset: FACS-sorted CD8+CD4-CCR7+CD45RA+ naive T cells. The receptor source for this set is a human donor in good health. Some libraries in this study had Jurkat cell RNA spiked in.

This chain connects TRBV12-3 or TRBV12-4 to TRBJ2-1; 8 nucleotides line up with TRBD2. Losses at the gene ends were 6 bases for V and 7 bases for J; bases not matched to a gene: 8. The CDR3 runs 14 residues. CDR3 sequence: CASSRGGAWNEQFF. In nucleotides, the CDR3 is TGTGCCAGCAGCCGGGGGGGGGCTTGGAATGAGCAGTTCTTC.

This clonotype occurred a few times. The CDR3 coding sequence is TGTGCCAGCAGCTTAGCCAGCCAGGGGGCCTATGGCTACACCTTC. This encodes CASSLASQGAYGYTF. V gene TRBV7-9 combines with J gene TRBJ1-2, with TRBD1 matching over 8 bases. Unmatched junction bases numbered 4, after V lost 0 bases and J lost 4 bases. CDR1 is SEHNR and CDR2 is FQNEAQ in the germline V gene (reference sequence). CDR3 length: 15 amino acids. Variable domain in full (rest from reference TRBV7-9 and TRBJ1-2): DTGVSQNPRHKITKRGQNVTFRCDPISEHNRLYWYRQTLGQGPEFLTYFQNEAQLEKSRLLSDRFSAERPKGSFSTLEIQRTEQGDSAMYLCASSLASQGAYGYTFGSGTRLTVV.

As concerns this clonotype: A read error is likely, as this CDR3 ends without the conserved phenylalanine or tryptophan. This chain uses TRBV6-2 or TRBV6-3 with TRBJ2-1; D not resolved. V was trimmed by 4 bases and J by 4 bases, leaving 11 bases between them. The CDR3 runs 14 residues. Germline V lookup: CDR1 MNHEY, CDR2 SVGEGT. Written as DNA, the CDR3 is TGTGCCAGCAGTTCAGAGACACCATACAATGAGCAGTTCTCC. It specifies CASSSETPYNEQFS.

This rearrangement joins TRBV27 to TRBJ2-5, with 8 positions matching TRBD2. The CDR3 sequence is 16 residues long. V trimming: 5 bases; J trimming: 1 base; junction bases outside the gene matches: 9. Germline CDR1 is MNHEY and CDR2 is SMNVEV (reference sequence). The CDR3 protein is CASSPLGSGGQETQYF. The DNA of the CDR3 is TGTGCCAGCAGTCCCCTGGGAAGCGGGGGCCAAGAGACCCAGTACTTC.

This clonotype was counted between two and nine times. V gene TRBV7-9 combines with J gene TRBJ2-1; possibly TRBD1 for D (6 bases). The CDR3 sequence is 14 residues long. The V gene's germline CDR1 is SEHNR and CDR2 FQNEAQ (reference sequence). V lost 7 bases and J lost 4, with 14 bases in between. In DNA form, the CDR3 reads TGTGCCAGCATACCGGGACACCTTTACAATGAGCAGTTCTTC. Translation: CASIPGHLYNEQFF.

This clonotype was detected ten times or more. The rearrangement uses TRBV9 and TRBJ2-6; no clear D gene. Germline V gene data show CDR1 as SGDLS and CDR2 as YYNGEE. Trimming pared 1 base from V and 0 bases from J, leaving 2 bases between. CDR3 size: 14 residues. For the CDR3, the DNA is TGTGCCAGCAGCGTAAGCTCTGGGGCCAACGTCCTGACTTTC. Translation gives CASSVSSGANVLTF. Full variable domain (outside the CDR3, taken from reference TRBV9 and TRBJ2-6): DSGVTQTPKHLITATGQRVTLRCSPRSGDLSVYWYQQSLDQGLQFLIQYYNGEERAKGNILERFSAQQFPDLHSELNLSSLELGDSALYFCASSVSSGANVLTFGAGSRLTVL.

There are a few counts of this clonotype. The junction departs from the called germline gene at one end, perhaps through a read error. The chain has TRBV10-3 and TRBJ1-4; D gene ambiguous. The CDR3 has 12 residues. The germline CDR1 and CDR2 sequences are ENHRY and SYGVKD. The CDR3 nucleotides read TGTGCCATCAGTGAGTCGACCGAAAAACTGCTTTTT. Its protein is CAISESTEKLLF.

The chain couples TRBV5-1 to TRBJ2-7; TRBD2 is a possible D gene (6 bases). The ends were cut back, 4 bases at V and 2 bases at J, with 16 bases in the middle. This CDR3 has 15 residues. CDR1 and CDR2 (germline): SGHRS, YFSETQ. CDR3 in amino acids: CASSPPVGGTYEQYF. The CDR3 coding sequence is TGCGCCAGCAGCCCGCCGGTGGGGGGTACCTACGAGCAGTACTTC.

J is TRBJ2-2 and V is TRBV7-9, with 8 bases identical to TRBD1. The V gene end was trimmed by 6 bases and the J gene end by 3 bases; junction bases not matched to a gene: 3. The CDR3 length is 14 residues. Germline assignment: CDR1 SEHNR and CDR2 FQNEAQ (reference sequence). CDR3 bases: TGTGCCAGCAGGCTGACAGGGGACACCGGGGAGCTGTTTTTT. Protein: CASRLTGDTGELFF.

This clonotype showed up many times. The chain's CDR3 is CAAGGFRSYEQYF. The CDR3 nucleotides read TGTGCCGCTGGGGGGTTCCGCTCCTACGAGCAGTACTTC. This rearrangement joins TRBV27 to TRBJ2-7, with a possible D match to TRBD2 (6 bases). The CDR3 has 13 amino acids. Per the germline V gene, CDR1 is MNHEY and CDR2 is SMNVEV (reference sequence). Trimming took off 11 bases at V and 0 bases at J, with 14 bases between the two ends.

This clonotype was counted ten times or more. The J gene is TRBJ2-3, the V gene TRBV5-1; 12 nucleotides align to TRBD2. J lost 0 bases, V lost 4 bases, and 9 bases had no gene match. This CDR3 spans 18 amino acids. From germline, CDR1 is SGHRS and CDR2 YFSETQ. CDR3 bases: TGCGCCAGCAGCCGAAGGACTAGCGGGGAATGGAGCACAGATACGCAGTATTTT. This sequence encodes CASSRRTSGEWSTDTQYF. Combining the CDR3 with reference TRBV5-1 and TRBJ2-3 gives the whole variable domain KAGVTQTPRYLIKTRGQQVTLSCSPISGHRSVSWYQQTPGQGLQFLFEYFSETQRNKGNFPGRFSGRQFSNSRSEMNVSTLELGDSALYLCASSRRTSGEWSTDTQYFGPGTRLTVL.

The table lists this clonotype with many counts. This chain links TRBV28 with TRBJ2-2; 9 positions match TRBD2. CDR3 length: 14 residues. Germline trimming cut 10 bases from V and 2 bases from J; bases unmatched to any gene: 5. Germline V gives CDR1 MDHEN, CDR2 SYDVKM. CDR3 loop: CATGTSLNTGELFF. The DNA for the CDR3 is TGTGCCACCGGGACTAGCCTCAACACCGGGGAGCTGTTTTTT.

On this clonotype: A read error may be the cause here, since a much bigger clone is one base away. The chain joins TRBV7-2 to TRBJ2-1, with a weak D call TRBD2 (5 bases). Germline V CDR1 and CDR2: SGHTA, FQGNSA. The CDR3 length is 11 residues. DNA for the CDR3: TGTGCCGGCAGCTTAGCGCTTGAGCAGTTCTTC. Protein product: CAGSLALEQFF.

This clonotype has only a few counts. This sequence joins TRBV12-3 or TRBV12-4 and TRBJ1-2; 8 bases fit TRBD1. The CDR3 length is 12 residues. J gave up 13 bases and V 6 bases, and 10 bases lay outside the gene matches. CDR3 nucleotide sequence: TGTGCCAGCAGCGCAGACAGGGGAATTATCACCTTC. Its translation: CASSADRGIITF.

On this clonotype itself: A much larger clone differs by one base, so this may be a read error. Lacking the conserved final phenylalanine or tryptophan, this CDR3 likely reflects a read error. The chain links TRBV4-3 to TRBJ2-7; D remains unclear. V was clipped by 3 bases and J by 4 bases, with 10 bases between them. Germline CDR1 reads LGHNA; CDR2 reads YSLEER. The CDR3 spans 13 residues. CDR3 sequence (DNA): TGCGCCAGCAGCCAGAGCGTGGGTTACGAGCAGTACATC. This sequence encodes CASSQSVGYEQYI.

This clonotype was found a few times. The genes are TRBV5-4 and TRBJ1-1; no clear D. The CDR3 has 13 residues. Trimming shortened V by 1 base and J by 0 bases, and 4 bases separated the two germline ends. Germline values: CDR1 SGHNT, CDR2 YYREEE (reference sequence). Here the CDR3 DNA reads TGTGCCAGCAGCTTGTTCCTGAACACTGAAGCTTTCTTT. Encoded protein: CASSLFLNTEAFF.

This clonotype has a handful of counts. V gene TRBV12-5 combines with J gene TRBJ2-7; D possibly corresponds to TRBD1 (6 bases). The germline V gene encodes CDR1 LGHNT and CDR2 FRNRAP. V lost 3 bases to trimming and J lost 6 bases, with 12 bases between them. The length of the CDR3 is 13 residues. The CDR3 reads CASGLEQGTEQYF. CDR3 DNA: TGTGCTAGTGGTTTAGAACAGGGAACCGAGCAGTACTTC.

This clonotype was seen at least ten times. This chain joins TRBV7-9 and TRBJ2-5, with 8 bases aligning to TRBD2. V was pared by 4 bases and J by 5 bases, with 9 bases of the junction left unmatched. The CDR3 has 15 amino acids. In germline, CDR1 is SEHNR, CDR2 FQNEAQ (reference sequence). The CDR3 nucleotides are TGTGCCAGCAGCTCCTTCGTCGGGAGGGTGGAGACCCAGTACTTC. Encoded protein: CASSSFVGRVETQYF.

Notes on this clonotype: A read error is possible here, since a much larger clone lies one base away. This rearrangement joins TRBV5-6 to TRBJ2-7; D call uncertain. CDR1 and CDR2 from the germline V gene are SGHDT and YYEEEE. The V gene lost 3 bases and the J gene lost 2 bases, with 12 bases spanning the gap. This CDR3 spans 14 amino acids. Written as DNA, the CDR3 is TGTGCCAGCAGCTCGAAACAGCGACCCTACGAGCAGTACTTC. Translation: CASSSKQRPYEQYF.

This clonotype was seen at least ten times. The J gene is TRBJ2-7, the V gene TRBV27, with D possibly matching TRBD1 (5 bases). CDR3 length: 13 amino acids. The germline V gene has CDR1 MNHEY and CDR2 SMNVEV (reference sequence). The V end lost 6 bases, the J end lost 2 bases, and 11 bases lay between the germline ends. This chain's CDR3 is CASSVVGAYEQYF. CDR3 in DNA: TGTGCCAGCAGCGTGGTAGGGGCCTACGAGCAGTACTTC.

A remark on this clonotype: The CDR3 does not close with the conserved phenylalanine or tryptophan, likely indicating a read error. The limits of the CDR3 on the DNA are not certain, so only TCRdb's listed CDR3 is given. V usage is TRBV6-2 or TRBV6-3 and J usage is TRBJ2-7; no DNA check was done on the table's D call, TRBD1. Both ends counted, the CDR3 spans 13 residues. CDR1 is MNHEY and CDR2 is SVGEGT in the germline V gene. The CDR3: CASSYGRTYEQCL.

In regard to this clonotype: This may be a read error: a much more frequent sequence differs by one nucleotide. The rearrangement joins TRBV19 to TRBJ2-5; the match to TRBD1 covers 7 bases. The CDR3 has 13 residues. The V segment lost 8 bases and the J segment 2 bases; nucleotides outside the gene matches: 5. The germline CDR1 and CDR2 sequences are LNHDA and SQIVND (reference sequence). The CDR3 sequence is CASSTGIQETQYF. The CDR3 coding sequence is TGTGCCAGTTCGACAGGGATACAAGAGACCCAGTACTTC.

This clonotype showed up just a few times. The CDR3 loop is CASSLDWTVYNEQFF. CDR3 nucleotides: TGTGCCAGCAGCTTAGATTGGACAGTGTACAATGAGCAGTTCTTC. The rearrangement uses TRBV11-2 and TRBJ2-1; D possibly corresponds to TRBD1 (6 bases). The V end lost 0 bases, the J end lost 4 bases, and 10 bases lay between the germline ends. There are 15 residues in the CDR3. Germline assignment: CDR1 SGHAT and CDR2 FQNNGV. Supplemented by reference TRBV11-2 and TRBJ2-1, the full variable domain reads EAGVAQSPRYKIIEKRQSVAFWCNPISGHATLYWYQQILGQGPKLLIQFQNNGVVDDSQLPKDRFSAERLKGVDSTLKIQPAKLEDSAVYLCASSLDWTVYNEQFFGPGTRLTVL.

Comments on this clonotype: The junction does not match germline at one end; this may be a read error. The genes are TRBV19 and TRBJ1-5; maybe TRBD1 (6 bases). CDR1 is LNHDA, CDR2 SQIVND, per germline (reference sequence). The CDR3 has 14 residues. The DNA for the CDR3 is TGTGCCAGTAGTATCTATCCGAACGGACAGCCCCCGCATTTT. Translation: CASSIYPNGQPPHF.

In its sample, this clonotype was seen a few times. This sequence joins TRBV6-6 and TRBJ2-1; D remains unclear. V lost 7 bases and J lost 7, with 8 bases in between. CDR3 length equals 11 residues. The germline V gene has CDR1 MNHNY and CDR2 SVGAGI (reference sequence). The CDR3 DNA reads TGTGCCAGCACTAACACGAATGAGCAGTTCTTC. This codes for CASTNTNEQFF.

At least ten counts were recorded for this clonotype. The chain couples TRBV5-6 to TRBJ2-3, with no clear D. V was pared by 3 bases and J by 2 bases, with 10 bases between. The CDR3 is 14 amino acids. The germline CDR1 and CDR2 sequences are SGHDT and YYEEEE. CDR3 in amino acids: CASSWGGSTDTQYF. CDR3 sequence (DNA): TGTGCCAGCAGCTGGGGTGGCTCCACAGATACGCAGTATTTT.

This clonotype was seen a handful of times. V is TRBV19 and J is TRBJ2-7; 8 bases are shared with TRBD1. The CDR3 extends over 15 amino acids. Germline V lookup: CDR1 LNHDA, CDR2 SQIVND (reference sequence). V shed 6 bases, J shed 2 bases, and the junction held 9 bases outside the gene matches. CDR3 in amino acids: CASSQGANLAYEQYF. CDR3 nucleotide sequence: TGTGCCAGTAGCCAGGGGGCTAACCTAGCCTACGAGCAGTACTTC.

This clonotype was seen a few times. The chain links TRBV4-3 to TRBJ2-7, with TRBD2 as a possible D gene (7 bases). The germline gives CDR1 LGHNA, CDR2 YSLEER. The V end lost 4 bases, the J end lost 5 bases, and 18 bases lay between the germline ends. The length of the CDR3 is 15 residues. This CDR3 reads CASSPNYREGDEQYF. The CDR3, as DNA: TGCGCCAGCAGCCCTAACTACAGGGAGGGGGACGAGCAGTACTTC.

This clonotype was observed at least ten times. J is TRBJ2-3 and V is TRBV14; D ambiguous. Between the trimmed V and J ends, which lost 0 bases and 3 bases, there was a span of 7 bases. The germline V gene encodes CDR1 SGHDN and CDR2 FVKESK. CDR3 size: 14 residues. CDR3 sequence reads: CASSQDQPTDTQYF. As DNA, the CDR3 is TGTGCCAGCAGCCAAGATCAACCGACAGATACGCAGTATTTT.

In regard to this clonotype: With only one base between it and a far larger clone, this is likely a read error. Lacking the conserved final phenylalanine or tryptophan, this CDR3 likely reflects a read error. This chain uses TRBV5-1 with TRBJ1-1, with D hard to call. This CDR3 is 13 amino acids long. V was clipped by 0 bases and J by 4 bases, with 7 bases between them. Germline CDR1 is SGHRS and CDR2 is YFSETQ. The CDR3 sequence: CASSLGGFTEAFS. CDR3 sequence (DNA): TGCGCCAGCAGCTTGGGGGGTTTCACTGAAGCTTTCTCT.

This clonotype was detected only a few times. The chain joins TRBV20-1 to TRBJ1-1; TRBD1 aligns across 7 bases. V was clipped by 3 bases and J by 3 bases; unmatched bases: 19. Germline lookup yields CDR1 DFQATT and CDR2 SNEGSKA (reference sequence). There are 18 residues in the CDR3. The CDR3 is CSARGETGVVYGDTEAFF. Here the CDR3 DNA reads TGCAGTGCTAGGGGGGAAACAGGGGTAGTTTATGGGGACACTGAAGCTTTCTTT.

Notes on this clonotype: The CDR3 carries no conserved terminal phenylalanine or tryptophan, so it likely arises from a read error. This chain links TRBV7-6 with TRBJ1-1; D may be TRBD1 (5 bases). V was clipped by 5 bases and J by 3 bases, with 10 bases between them. This CDR3 contains 13 residues. The germline V gene has CDR1 SGHVS and CDR2 FNYEAQ. The CDR3 nucleotides are TGTGCCAGCAGCCAAGGGACGGACACTGAAGCTTTCTCT. This sequence encodes CASSQGTDTEAFS.